These T cell receptor beta chains were read from a single sample in a study. TCRdb called the 5' RACE reads again in MiXCR, with one record for every CDR3 protein. The sample includes tens of thousands of distinct CDR3 sequences, 28% seen only once; the top ten take approximately 3.2%. The sequenced sample was tumor-infiltrating memory CD4+ T cells sorted from the breast tumor. Receptor source: a female donor with breast cancer. Each CDR3 is given with its conserved first and last residue. A D gene is named only where the DNA matches it firmly. Only some rows state a clone size, as once, few, many or a class for expanded clones.

>.|many|TRBV7-2|TRBJ2-3
CASRMGYTDTQYF
TGTGCCAGCAGGATGGGCTACACAGATACGCAGTATTTT
>.|few|TRBV5-1|TRBJ2-5
CASSLVGTMEETQYF
TGCGCCAGCAGCTTGGTTGGGACGATGGAAGAGACCCAGTACTTC
>TRBD1|few|TRBV20-1|TRBJ1-3
CSARDTGTGKGNTIYF
TGCAGTGCTAGAGACACCGGGACAGGGAAGGGAAACACCATATATTTT
>TRBD1|.|TRBV7-8|TRBJ1-5
CASSRFTGTVSNQPQHF
TGTGCCAGCAGCAGGTTCACCGGGACAGTAAGCAATCAGCCCCAGCATTTT
>TRBD2|.|TRBV7-3|TRBJ2-7
CASSPAGGRSYEQYF
TGTGCCAGCAGCCCCGCTGGCGGGAGGTCCTACGAGCAGTACTTC
>TRBD1|.|TRBV2|TRBJ1-2
CASSARTGQNYGYTF
TGTGCCAGCAGTGCCAGGACAGGGCAGAACTATGGCTACACCTTC
>TRBD2|.|TRBV11-1|TRBJ2-1
CASSLAFRGLAANEQFF
TGTGCCAGCAGCTTAGCGTTCCGGGGACTAGCGGCGAATGAGCAGTTCTTC
>.|.|TRBV28|TRBJ2-6
CASMNWAYSGANVLTF
TGTGCCAGCATGAATTGGGCGTACTCTGGGGCCAACGTCCTGACTTTC
>.|.|TRBV18|TRBJ2-1
CASSPWGSEQFF
TGTGCCAGCTCACCATGGGGCAGTGAGCAGTTCTTC
>.|.|TRBV12-3/TRBV12-4|TRBJ1-2
CASSPYGPQPSYTF
TGTGCCAGCAGCCCTTACGGGCCACAGCCTTCCTACACCTTC
>TRBD2|.|TRBV7-2|TRBJ2-3
CASGLLAGGRADTQYF
TGTGCCAGCGGCCTCCTAGCGGGGGGGCGTGCAGATACGCAGTATTTT
>.|.|TRBV5-1|TRBJ2-3
CASSFHRETDTQYF
TGCGCCAGCAGCTTCCACAGGGAGACAGATACGCAGTATTTT
>TRBD1|.|TRBV5-6|TRBJ1-4
CASSLRGTGDEKLFF
TGTGCCAGCAGCTTACGCGGGACAGGGGATGAAAAACTGTTTTTT
>.|few|TRBV5-1|TRBJ2-5
CASREAFLETQYF
TGCGCCAGCAGGGAGGCATTCTTGGAGACCCAGTACTTC
>TRBD2|.|TRBV7-9|TRBJ2-1
CASSLGLAGFSYNEQFF
TGTGCCAGCAGCTTGGGACTAGCGGGATTCTCCTACAATGAGCAGTTCTTC
>TRBD1|few|TRBV5-1|TRBJ1-2
CASSLGDRGSHGYTF
TGCGCCAGCAGCTTGGGGGACAGGGGATCCCATGGCTACACCTTC
>TRBD1|many|TRBV10-3|TRBJ1-3
CAAGGQGRSGNTIYF
TGTGCCGCAGGGGGACAGGGTCGCTCTGGAAACACCATATATTTT
>.|.|TRBV7-2|TRBJ2-1
CASSSGTREQFF
TGTGCCAGCAGCTCCGGGACCCGCGAGCAGTTCTTC
>TRBD2|few|TRBV20-1|TRBJ2-3
CSARQTSVATDTQYF
TGCAGTGCTAGACAGACTAGCGTAGCCACAGATACGCAGTATTTT
>.|few|TRBV29-1|TRBJ2-3
CSVETAGVTQYF
TGCAGCGTCGAAACCGCGGGTGTTACGCAGTATTTT
>TRBD1|.|TRBV20-1|TRBJ2-1
CSARSPGGVWDEQFF
TGCAGTGCTAGAAGCCCAGGGGGTGTATGGGATGAGCAGTTCTTC
>TRBD1|few|TRBV29-1|TRBJ1-4
CSGQHGTGGEKLFF
TGCAGCGGACAGCACGGGACAGGGGGTGAAAAACTGTTTTTT
>.|.|TRBV20-1|TRBJ2-1
CSASVRSAYNEQFF
TGCAGTGCTAGTGTCCGGAGCGCCTACAATGAGCAGTTCTTC
>.|few|TRBV4-3|TRBJ1-1
CASRDEGANTEAFF
TGCGCCAGCAGGGACGAAGGGGCGAACACTGAAGCTTTCTTT
>.|.|TRBV29-1|TRBJ1-1
CSVETDTENTEAFF
TGCAGCGTTGAAACAGACACGGAGAACACTGAAGCTTTCTTT
>.|few|TRBV5-1|TRBJ2-2
CASSLQGSINTGELFF
TGCGCCAGCAGCTTACAAGGGTCAATCAACACCGGGGAGCTGTTTTTT
>.|.|TRBV9|TRBJ1-1
CASSVDPSPSTEAFF
TGTGCCAGCAGCGTAGACCCGTCCCCCAGCACTGAAGCTTTCTTT
>.|.|TRBV6-1|TRBJ1-6
CASSEILGDSPLHF
TGTGCCAGCAGTGAAATTTTAGGAGATTCACCCCTCCACTTT
>TRBD1|few|TRBV4-1|TRBJ1-1
CASSQDNRGPSQNTEAFF
TGCGCCAGCAGCCAAGATAACAGGGGGCCTTCCCAGAACACTGAAGCTTTCTTT